Each of the 18 T cell receptor beta chains below was sequenced from the same sample in a study of cytomegalovirus exposure and HLA in healthy donors. Researchers ran the PCR with 60 Vbeta and 13 Jbeta primers. The repertoire was sequenced with immunoSEQ multiplex PCR; TCRdb's copy has only in-frame clones and lacks some. The sample yields 150,000 to 200,000 clones, roughly 80% seen once. The sequencing input was PBMCs. All receptors derive from a man younger than 35 in good health and CMV-seronegative.

This chain links TRBV29-1 with TRBJ1-1; 8 bases are a match to TRBD1. The germline gives CDR1 SQVTM, CDR2 ANQGSEA. The CDR3 runs to 11 residues. The ends lost 6 bases at V and 10 bases at J; junction bases unmatched: 7. The CDR3 sequence: CSVHTTGGAFF. CDR3 sequence (DNA): TGCAGCGTGCACACCACAGGGGGAGCTTTCTTT. Complete variable domain (other parts from reference TRBV29-1 and TRBJ1-1): SAVISQKPSRDICQRGTSLTIQCQVDSQVTMMFWYRQQPGQSLTLIATANQGSEATYESGFVIDKFPISRPNLTFSTLTVSNMSPEDSSIYLCSVHTTGGAFFGQGTRLTVV.

CDR3 loop: CASSLAPSQETQYF. The CDR3 DNA follows: TGTGCCAGCAGCTTAGCGCCTAGCCAAGAGACCCAGTACTTC. This sequence joins TRBV7-8 and TRBJ2-5; no reliable D call. Germline V lookup: CDR1 SGHVS, CDR2 FQNEAQ. Trimming stripped 0 bases from V and 1 base from J, with 6 bases between. The CDR3 loop spans 14 amino acids.

This chain joins TRBV25-1 and TRBJ2-1; the D gene is possibly TRBD1 (5 bases). The V gene's germline CDR1 is MGHDK and CDR2 SYGVNS. V dropped 2 bases and J dropped 6 bases, with 14 bases sitting between them. The CDR3 extends over 15 amino acids. DNA for the CDR3: TGTGCCAGCAGTGAAAGAACCAGGGTTTCCAATGAGCAGTTCTTC. Translation gives CASSERTRVSNEQFF.

V gene TRBV5-6 combines with J gene TRBJ2-7; D gene unclear. Germline values: CDR1 SGHDT, CDR2 YYEEEE. The ends were cut back, 2 bases at V and 3 bases at J, with 9 bases in the middle. The CDR3 is 13 amino acids. This chain's CDR3 is CASSFVTDYEQYF. In nucleotides, the CDR3 is TGTGCCAGCAGCTTCGTGACTGACTACGAGCAGTACTTC.

This chain links TRBV11-3 with TRBJ1-3, with D unresolved. Germline V gene sequence: CDR1 SGHNT, CDR2 YENEEA. The CDR3 runs to 19 residues. V lost 1 base and J lost 6, with 25 bases in between. CDR3 loop: CASSLVHPGPRDKENTIYF. CDR3 DNA: TGTGCCAGCAGCTTAGTTCATCCGGGTCCAAGAGATAAGGAAAACACCATATATTTT. Together with reference TRBV11-3 and TRBJ1-3, the CDR3 gives the full variable domain: EAGVVQSPRYKIIEKKQPVAFWCNPISGHNTLYWYLQNLGQGPELLIRYENEEAVDDSQLPKDRFSAERLKGVDSTLKIQPAELGDSAVYLCASSLVHPGPRDKENTIYFGEGSWLTVV.

The genes are TRBV30 and TRBJ1-1, with D possibly being TRBD1 (5 bases). V lost 3 bases and J 10 bases, leaving 18 bases between the germline ends. This CDR3 spans 13 amino acids. Germline V lookup: CDR1 GTSNPN, CDR2 SVGIG (reference sequence). The CDR3 DNA reads TGTGCCTGGAGGTCGGGGGTATCCCCCCGAGCTTTCTTT. The encoded protein is CAWRSGVSPRAFF.

The chain employs TRBV6-5 and TRBJ2-4; no reliable D call. The CDR3 loop spans 14 amino acids. Looked up from germline, CDR1 is MNHEY and CDR2 is SVGAGI. Trimming removed 6 bases at V and 0 bases at J, with 9 bases between. In nucleotides, the CDR3 is TGTGCCAGCAGCCCCTTTATAGCCAAAAACATTCAGTACTTC. Amino acid sequence: CASSPFIAKNIQYF.

The chain couples TRBV7-2 to TRBJ1-1; 10 bases map to TRBD1. CDR3 length: 15 amino acids. V lost 2 bases and J lost 4; bases outside the gene matches: 4. CDR1 and CDR2 (germline): SGHTA, FQGNSA. CDR3 amino acids: CASSLSGTGVTEAFF. The CDR3 DNA sequence: TGTGCCAGCAGCTTATCCGGGACAGGGGTCACTGAAGCTTTCTTT.

The rearrangement links TRBV28 to TRBJ2-1, with D maybe TRBD2 (6 bases). Germline V lookup: CDR1 MDHEN, CDR2 SYDVKM. This CDR3 is 13 amino acids long. The V gene lost 8 bases and the J gene lost 0 bases, with 8 bases spanning the gap. CDR3 nucleotides: TGTGCCAGCGGGAGGCGCTCCTACAATGAGCAGTTCTTC. Translating it yields CASGRRSYNEQFF. Full variable domain (rest looked up from reference TRBV28 and TRBJ2-1): DVKVTQSSRYLVKRTGEKVFLECVQDMDHENMFWYRQDPGLGLRLIYFSYDVKMKEKGDIPEGYSVSREKKERFSLILESASTNQTSMYLCASGRRSYNEQFFGPGTRLTVL.

The chain is built from TRBV28 and TRBJ2-7; tentatively, D is TRBD1 (6 bases). Germline V gene lookup returns CDR1 MDHEN and CDR2 SYDVKM. V shed 5 bases and J shed 0 bases, with 17 bases lying between them. The CDR3 length is 16 residues. The CDR3 sequence: CASSPSTGAISYEQYF. The CDR3 DNA follows: TGTGCCAGCAGTCCTTCGACAGGAGCAATCTCCTACGAGCAGTACTTC.

J is TRBJ1-5 and V is TRBV21-1. TRBV21-1 is flagged as a pseudogene. The CDR3 is made up of 15 amino acids. The CDR3 bases are TGTGCTAGGCGAGGAGAACGGGGAAACAATCAGCCCCAGCATTTT. This sequence encodes CARRGERGNNQPQHF.

This chain connects TRBV7-6 to TRBJ2-2; D perhaps matches TRBD1 (5 bases). Germline CDR1 SGHVS, CDR2 FNYEAQ. V was cut by 5 bases and J by 0 bases, with 19 bases left in between. There are 18 residues in the CDR3. This chain's CDR3 is CASSPPLDRPTNTGELFF. CDR3 coding DNA: TGTGCCAGCAGCCCTCCCCTTGACAGACCAACGAACACCGGGGAGCTGTTTTTT. Combining the CDR3 with reference TRBV7-6 and TRBJ2-2 gives the whole variable domain GAGVSQSPRYKVTKRGQDVALRCDPISGHVSLYWYRQALGQGPEFLTYFNYEAQQDKSGLPNDRFSAERPEGSISTLTIQRTEQRDSAMYRCASSPPLDRPTNTGELFFGEGSRLTVL.

The rearrangement uses TRBV28 and TRBJ2-5; D gene unclear. There are 13 residues in the CDR3. The V gene lost 2 bases and the J gene lost 7 bases, with 11 bases spanning the gap. Germline assignment: CDR1 MDHEN and CDR2 SYDVKM. CDR3 nucleotides: TGTGCCAGCAGTTTAGTAATTTGGAGGACCCAGTACTTC. Translating gives CASSLVIWRTQYF.

This rearrangement joins TRBV5-1 to TRBJ2-2, with 11 nucleotides matching TRBD1. V gave up 0 bases and J gave up 5 bases; unmatched junction bases: 3. This CDR3 spans 16 amino acids. The germline V gene has CDR1 SGHRS and CDR2 YFSETQ. The DNA for the CDR3 is TGCGCCAGCAGCTTGGCGGGGACAGGGGGGACCGGGGAGCTGTTTTTT. This encodes CASSLAGTGGTGELFF.

V is TRBV15 and J is TRBJ2-1; 8 nucleotides align to TRBD2. The ends lost 8 bases at V and 6 bases at J; junction bases unmatched: 9. This CDR3 has 14 residues. Germline loops: CDR1 LNHNV, CDR2 YYDKDF (reference sequence). The CDR3 is CATDLGLGGNEQFF. CDR3 nucleotides: TGTGCCACCGACCTGGGACTAGGGGGCAATGAGCAGTTCTTC.

This clone was counted only a few times. The chain carries TRBV5-6 and TRBJ1-1, with 7 bases aligning to TRBD1. Germline V gene sequence: CDR1 SGHDT, CDR2 YYEEEE. V was clipped by 3 bases and J by 0 bases; unmatched bases: 5. The CDR3 is made up of 15 amino acids. As DNA, the CDR3 is TGTGCCAGCAGCTATATCAGGGGGATGAACACTGAAGCTTTCTTT. It translates to CASSYIRGMNTEAFF.

This chain joins TRBV18 and TRBJ2-3, with a tentative D call TRBD2 (5 bases). The CDR3 consists of 14 residues. Germline CDR1 reads KGHSH; CDR2 reads LQKENI. V lost 1 base to trimming and J lost 0 bases, with 5 bases between them. CDR3 in amino acids: CASSPQRSTDTQYF. In DNA form, the CDR3 reads TGTGCCAGCTCACCACAGCGGAGCACAGATACGCAGTATTTT. Full variable domain (remainder filled in from reference TRBV18 and TRBJ2-3): NAGVMQNPRHLVRRRGQEARLRCSPMKGHSHVYWYRQLPEEGLKFMVYLQKENIIDESGMPKERFSAEFPKEGPSILRIQQVVRGDSAAYFCASSPQRSTDTQYFGPGTRLTVL.

Here the CDR3 reads CSVAFLQGLAETQYF. The CDR3 nucleotides read TGCAGCGTTGCGTTTCTCCAGGGATTAGCAGAGACCCAGTACTTC. The rearrangement links TRBV29-1 to TRBJ2-5; perhaps TRBD1 as D (5 bases). Germline loops: CDR1 SQVTM, CDR2 ANQGSEA. The CDR3 loop spans 15 amino acids. The germline V and J ends were trimmed by 4 bases and 4 bases, with 19 bases remaining between them.